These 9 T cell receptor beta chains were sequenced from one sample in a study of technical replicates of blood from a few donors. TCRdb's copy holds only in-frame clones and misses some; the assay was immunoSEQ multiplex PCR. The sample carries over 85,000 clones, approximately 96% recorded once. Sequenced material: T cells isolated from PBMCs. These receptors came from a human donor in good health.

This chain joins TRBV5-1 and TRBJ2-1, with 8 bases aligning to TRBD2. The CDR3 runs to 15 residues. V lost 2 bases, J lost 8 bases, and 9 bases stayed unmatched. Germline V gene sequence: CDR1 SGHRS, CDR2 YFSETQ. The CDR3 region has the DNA TGCGCCAGCAGCTTAGAGCGGGAGATTAAGCATGAGCAGTTCTTC. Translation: CASSLEREIKHEQFF.

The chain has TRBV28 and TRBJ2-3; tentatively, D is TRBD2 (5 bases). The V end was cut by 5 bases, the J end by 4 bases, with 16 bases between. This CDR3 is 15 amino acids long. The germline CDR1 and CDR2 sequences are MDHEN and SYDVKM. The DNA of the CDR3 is TGTGCCAGCAGTAGACGGACTGGCTCCGCAGATACGCAGTATTTT. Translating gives CASSRRTGSADTQYF.

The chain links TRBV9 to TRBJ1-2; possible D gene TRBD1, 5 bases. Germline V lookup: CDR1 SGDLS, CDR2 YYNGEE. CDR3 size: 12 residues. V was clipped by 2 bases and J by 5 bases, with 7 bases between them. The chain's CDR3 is CASSVQGYGYTF. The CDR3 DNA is TGTGCCAGCAGCGTTCAGGGTTATGGCTACACCTTC.

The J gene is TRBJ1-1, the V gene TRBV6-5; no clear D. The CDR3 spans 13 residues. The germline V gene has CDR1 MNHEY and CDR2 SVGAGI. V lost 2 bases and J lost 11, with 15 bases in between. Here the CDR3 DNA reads TGTGCCAGCAGTTACCGAAAGACTGGGTGGGCTTTCTTT. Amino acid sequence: CASSYRKTGWAFF.

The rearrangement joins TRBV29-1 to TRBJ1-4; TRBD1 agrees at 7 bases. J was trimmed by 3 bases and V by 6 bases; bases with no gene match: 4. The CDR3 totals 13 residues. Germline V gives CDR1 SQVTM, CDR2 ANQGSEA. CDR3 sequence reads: CSVWDSSNEKLFF. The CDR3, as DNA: TGCAGCGTGTGGGACAGCTCTAATGAAAAACTGTTTTTT.

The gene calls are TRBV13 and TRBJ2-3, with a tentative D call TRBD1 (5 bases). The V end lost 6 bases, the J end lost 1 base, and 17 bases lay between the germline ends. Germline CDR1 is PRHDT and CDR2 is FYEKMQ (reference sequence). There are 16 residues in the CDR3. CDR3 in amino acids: CASSSESRVGTDTQYF. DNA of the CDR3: TGTGCCAGCAGTTCAGAGTCCAGGGTAGGCACAGATACGCAGTATTTT. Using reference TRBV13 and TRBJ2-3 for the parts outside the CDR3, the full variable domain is AAGVIQSPRHLIKEKRETATLKCYPIPRHDTVYWYQQGPGQDPQFLISFYEKMQSDKGSIPDRFSAQQFSDYHSELNMSSLELGDSALYFCASSSESRVGTDTQYFGPGTRLTVL.

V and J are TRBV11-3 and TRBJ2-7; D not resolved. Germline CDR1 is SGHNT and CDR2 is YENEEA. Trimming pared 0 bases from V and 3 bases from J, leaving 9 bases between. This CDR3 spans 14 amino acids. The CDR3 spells CASSLDPTGYEQYF. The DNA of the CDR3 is TGTGCCAGCAGCTTAGATCCGACGGGCTACGAGCAGTACTTC.

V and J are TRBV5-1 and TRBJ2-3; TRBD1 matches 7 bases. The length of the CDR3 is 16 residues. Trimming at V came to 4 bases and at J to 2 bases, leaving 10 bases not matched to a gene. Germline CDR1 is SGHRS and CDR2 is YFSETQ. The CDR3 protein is CASSKEPGQTTDTQYF. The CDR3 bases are TGCGCCAGCAGCAAAGAACCGGGACAGACCACAGATACGCAGTATTTT.

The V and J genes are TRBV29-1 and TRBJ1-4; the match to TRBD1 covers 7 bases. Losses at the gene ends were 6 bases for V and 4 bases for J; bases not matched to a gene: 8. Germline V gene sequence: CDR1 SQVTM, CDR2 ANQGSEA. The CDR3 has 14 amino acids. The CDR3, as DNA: TGCAGCGTCTCCCAGGGGGGTTATAATGAAAAACTGTTTTTT. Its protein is CSVSQGGYNEKLFF.